This record covers a single TCR beta chain. As yet, its antigen is unknown. The investigators sampled blood at baseline, at cycle 4 day 1, and at cycle 7 day 1. Germline V gene lookup returns CDR1 SGHNT and CDR2 YYREEE (reference sequence). The CDR3 extends over 15 amino acids. The germline V and J ends were trimmed by 2 bases and 3 bases, with 15 bases remaining between them. Sequenced by immunoSEQ multiplex PCR; TCRdb stores in-frame clones only, minus some. Of 50,000 to 75,000 clones detected, 80% to 90% appear once; the ten largest clones hold around 0.5%. This sample is part of a study of OX40 agonist ivuxolimab in advanced cancers. Study results and caveats: With doses of 0.1 to 3.0 mg/kg, CD4+ and CD8+ blood T cells had undergone clonal expansion by week 6. Antigens targeted by the expanded peripheral T cells were not determined. On average, a greater number of expanded clones characterised CD8+ T cells relative to CD4+.

The receptor was isolated from an adult with an advanced solid tumor such as melanoma, head and neck, liver or kidney cancer. The chain has TRBV5-4 and TRBJ2-7, with D possibly being TRBD2 (5 bases). The sample in question was CD4+ or CD8+ T cells sorted from blood, obtained in a trial of the OX40 agonist ivuxolimab. CDR3 sequence (DNA): TGTGCCAGCAGCTTCGAGGGAGCCCTTCTCTACGAGCAGTACTTC. Protein: CASSFEGALLYEQYF.